This is a list of T cell receptor beta chains from one sample in a study of T-cell reconstitution after alpha-beta-depleted transplantation in children. Each CDR3 protein gets one entry after TCRdb re-called the PCR reads with MiXCR. The table has roughly 100,000 distinct CDR3 sequences, 4.5% to 7.5% seen once. The material was PBMCs, mostly from graft donor cells, obtained 60 days after TCRalphabeta/CD19-depleted stem cell transplant. The receptors shown here come from a female patient aged 2 to 10 who had a stem cell transplant for Fanconi anemia, so the T cells may come from the graft donor. Both conserved end residues are part of each CDR3. A D gene is named only where the DNA matches it firmly. Where a row states a size, it is once, few, many or the class of an expanded clone; other rows omit it.

j_call v_call d_call clone_size cdr3_nt cdr3_aa
TRBJ2-1 TRBV5-1 NA many TGCGCCAGCAGCCCAGCCTTACCCACTAGGAATGAGCAGTTCTTC CASSPALPTRNEQFF
TRBJ2-2 TRBV25-1 NA few TGTGCCAGCAGTGAATCTTGGGGGCTCACAAACGGGGAGCTGTTTTTT CASSESWGLTNGELFF
TRBJ1-5 TRBV6-5 NA few TGTGCCAGCAGGGCGGGGGGGGGCAGAAGCAATCAGCCCCAGCATTTT CASRAGGGRSNQPQHF
TRBJ2-1 TRBV6-1 NA NA TGTGCCAGCCGTAAAGCGGACGGGCGGGGAGCCTACAATGAGCAGTTCTTC CASRKADGRGAYNEQFF
TRBJ2-2 TRBV12-3/TRBV12-4 NA many TGTGCCAGCAGTTTATTGGCCCTCGGGGAGCTGTTTTTT CASSLLALGELFF
TRBJ2-3 TRBV30 TRBD2 NA TGTGCCTGGAGTGTACAGCGGGAGCCAGATACGCAGTATTTT CAWSVQREPDTQYF
TRBJ2-2 TRBV5-1 NA many TGCGCCAGCAGCTTAAGGCTCGGAGGAAACACCGGGGAGCTGTTTTTT CASSLRLGGNTGELFF
TRBJ1-2 TRBV6-1 NA few TGTGCCAGCAGTGAACAGTACAACTATGGCTACACCTTC CASSEQYNYGYTF
TRBJ2-7 TRBV20-1 TRBD1 few TGCAGTGCTAGAGCGGGGACAGGAACTTACGAGCAGTACTTC CSARAGTGTYEQYF
TRBJ1-1 TRBV28 NA many TGTGCCAGCAGTTCCGCCGCCATTGGGGGTGAAGCTTTCTTT CASSSAAIGGEAFF
TRBJ2-3 TRBV10-3 TRBD2 NA TGTGCCATCAGGGGGACTAGCGATGACGCAGATACGCGGTATTTT CAIRGTSDDADTRYF
TRBJ2-1 TRBV7-6 TRBD2 once TGTGCCAGCACCCCTGCTAGCGGGAGGGCCTGGGAGCAGTTCTTC CASTPASGRAWEQFF
TRBJ2-1 TRBV20-1 TRBD2 few TGCAGTGCTAGAAGTAGCGGGAGGGCCTACAATGAGCAGTTCTTC CSARSSGRAYNEQFF
TRBJ2-5 TRBV28 TRBD1 many TGTGCCAGCAGTTTAGCGACAGGGGGCCGAGGGACCCAGTACTTC CASSLATGGRGTQYF
TRBJ2-7 TRBV5-1 TRBD1 few TGCGCCAGCAGCGTCCAAACAGGGGACCCCTACGAGCAGTACTTC CASSVQTGDPYEQYF
TRBJ1-3 TRBV11-2 NA many TGTGCCAGCAGCTCTCTTAGGTTATCATCTATCTCTGGAAACACCATATATTTT CASSSLRLSSISGNTIYF
TRBJ2-2 TRBV29-1 NA few TGCAGCGCCTCACAGGGAACCGGGGAGCTGTTTTTT CSASQGTGELFF
TRBJ2-1 TRBV11-2 NA NA TGTGCCAGCAGCTTAGCATTGGACAATGAGCAGTTCTTC CASSLALDNEQFF
TRBJ2-3 TRBV28 NA few TGTGCCAGCAGTTTATTTGCAGGGACCACAGATACGCAGTATTTT CASSLFAGTTDTQYF
TRBJ2-7 TRBV3-1 NA many TGTGCCAGCAGCCAAGAAGGAGGGAGAGCCTACGAGCAGTACTTC CASSQEGGRAYEQYF
TRBJ2-2 TRBV6-2/TRBV6-3 NA many TGTGCCAGCAGTTACCGAGGGGTTACCGGGGAGCTGTTTTTT CASSYRGVTGELFF
TRBJ2-1 TRBV20-1 NA many TGCAGTGCCCTCGATGACAATGAGCAGTTCTTC CSALDDNEQFF
TRBJ2-3 TRBV7-8 TRBD1 few TGTGCCAGCAGCTTAGTCGGGACAGGGGCCAAGGAGCTCACAGATACGCAGTATTTT CASSLVGTGAKELTDTQYF
TRBJ1-5 TRBV18 NA NA TGTGCCAGCTCACCAGGCGGGGGGAGCAATCAGCCCCAGCATTTT CASSPGGGSNQPQHF
TRBJ2-1 TRBV7-2 NA many TGTGCCAGCAGCTTATTGGGTCAGGGATACAATGAGCAGTTCTTC CASSLLGQGYNEQFF
TRBJ2-3 TRBV28 NA few TGTGCCAGCAGTAGGCCAAGTGGGAATGGAGGCACAGATACGCAGTATTTT CASSRPSGNGGTDTQYF
TRBJ2-3 TRBV5-1 NA few TGCGCCAGCAGCCCCTTAATCGTAGATGCAGATACGCAGTATTTT CASSPLIVDADTQYF
TRBJ2-5 TRBV10-3 NA many TGTGCCATCAGTCAACTAGCGGACAGGGAGACCCAGTACTTC CAISQLADRETQYF
TRBJ2-1 TRBV30 NA NA TGTGCCTGGAGTAAACCCGGGCTAGCAGAACTCAATGAGCAGTTCTTC CAWSKPGLAELNEQFF
TRBJ1-2 TRBV4-1 TRBD1 many TGCGCCAGCAGCCAAGCAGACAGGGCTGACTATGGCTACACCTTC CASSQADRADYGYTF
TRBJ2-6 TRBV6-2/TRBV6-3 NA many TGTGCCAGCGGCGTAACAGGGTCCGGGGCCAACGTCCTGACTTTC CASGVTGSGANVLTF
TRBJ2-1 TRBV4-2 NA many TGTGCCAGCAGCCAAGACCGGCGTAGGGTCGATGAGCAGTTCTTC CASSQDRRRVDEQFF
TRBJ2-1 TRBV28 TRBD2 many TGTGCCAGCAGCTTACCTAGCGGGAGGTACAATGAGCAGTTCTTC CASSLPSGRYNEQFF
TRBJ2-3 TRBV9 NA many TGTGCCAGCAGCGTAGGGGCCAGCACAGATACGCAGTATTTT CASSVGASTDTQYF
TRBJ2-1 TRBV3-1 TRBD2 few TGTGCCAGCAGCCAAGACTTCCCTATTCTTTGGGGGGGGACTAATGAGCAGTTCTTC CASSQDFPILWGGTNEQFF
TRBJ1-5 TRBV6-2/TRBV6-3 NA NA TGTGCCAGCAGCTTTGGGTCCGTTAGCAATCAGCCCCAGCATTTT CASSFGSVSNQPQHF
TRBJ2-3 TRBV5-4 TRBD2 few TGTGCCAGCAAGATAAGCGGGGCTGGAGTGGATACGCAGTATTTT CASKISGAGVDTQYF
TRBJ2-7 TRBV27 NA NA TGTGCCAGCAGTTTATCGTGGGGAAATCCCTACGAGCAGTACTTC CASSLSWGNPYEQYF
TRBJ2-1 TRBV24-1 NA many TGTGCCACCAGTGATTTGCGGTACAATGAGCAGTTCTTC CATSDLRYNEQFF
TRBJ2-5 TRBV24-1 NA many TGTGCCACCAGTGCTCAGACACAGGGAGATGTAGAGACCCAGTACTTC CATSAQTQGDVETQYF
TRBJ1-2 TRBV6-5 NA many TGTGCCAGCAGTTACTTGACAGGCTATGGCTACACCTTC CASSYLTGYGYTF
TRBJ2-1 TRBV6-1 NA NA TGTGCCAGCAGGTCTCTAGCGCCACCCTACAATGAGCAGTTCTTC CASRSLAPPYNEQFF
TRBJ2-7 TRBV29-1 TRBD1 NA TGCAGCGTCGGTGATACAGGGGGCGTCTACGAGCAGTACTTC CSVGDTGGVYEQYF
TRBJ2-5 TRBV24-1 NA many TGTGCCACCAGTGACCACGGACTATACGAGACCCAGTACTTC CATSDHGLYETQYF
TRBJ2-3 TRBV3-1 NA few TGTGCCAGCAGCCAAGGAGCCCGACGGCAGTATTTT CASSQGARRQYF
TRBJ2-6 TRBV11-2 NA few TGTGCCAGCAGCTTAATACGCTGGCGGGGCTTAGGGGCCAACGTCCTGACTTTC CASSLIRWRGLGANVLTF
TRBJ1-6 TRBV2 NA few TGTGCCAGCAGTGAATATTTTACAGGGCCGCCACCCCTCCACTTT CASSEYFTGPPPLHF
TRBJ2-2 TRBV3-1 TRBD2 NA TGTACCAGCAGAGAGACCGGGACTAGCGGGCCCGGTATCACCGGGGAGCTGTTTTTT CTSRETGTSGPGITGELFF
TRBJ2-4 TRBV3-1 NA few TGTGCCAGCAGCCAAGGGCGGGTTGTAGCCAAAAACATTCAGTACTTC CASSQGRVVAKNIQYF
TRBJ2-3 TRBV19 TRBD2 many TGTGCCAGTATGAGCGGGAGAAGGGCAGATACGCAGTATTTT CASMSGRRADTQYF
TRBJ2-2 TRBV2 NA many TGTGCCAGCAATGTCGTCGCCGCCGGGGGCGGGGAGCTGTTTTTT CASNVVAAGGGELFF
TRBJ2-1 TRBV7-2 TRBD1 many TGTGCCAGCAGCCCGGACAGGCTGGGAGAGCAGTTCTTC CASSPDRLGEQFF
TRBJ2-1 TRBV10-3 NA many TGTGCCATCAGTGATCCCGGCGGGGCACTAATCTACAATGAGCAGTTCTTC CAISDPGGALIYNEQFF
TRBJ2-5 TRBV20-1 NA many TGCAGTGCTAGGGCCGGACTTACCTTAGAGACCCAGTACTTC CSARAGLTLETQYF
TRBJ2-2 TRBV5-4 TRBD2 many TGTGCCAGCAGCTTGGAGCTAGCGGGAGTTATCACCGGGGAGCTGTTTTTT CASSLELAGVITGELFF
TRBJ1-1 TRBV7-9 NA few TGTGCCAGCAGCTTTCCGGGCGAGAACACTGAAGCTTTCTTT CASSFPGENTEAFF
TRBJ2-7 TRBV5-1 NA NA TGCGCCAGCAGTTCGAGCCGGGCTACCTACGAGCAGTACTTC CASSSSRATYEQYF
TRBJ2-7 TRBV27 TRBD1 NA TGTGCCAGCCTTCGGGACAGACATGCCTACGAGCAGTACTTC CASLRDRHAYEQYF